A selection of T cell receptor beta chains follows, all from one sample in a study of blood T cell repertoires in COVID-19. Produced via immunoSEQ multiplex PCR; TCRdb's table is partial and in-frame only. In the table there are approximately 210,000 clones, roughly 82% of which are singletons. The sequenced sample consisted of PBMCs or T cells enriched from blood (not recorded which). All receptors derive from a man aged 35 to 55 who had recovered from COVID-19. The CDR3 runs from the conserved cysteine through the conserved F or W. Expanded clones are given a class, and other clones once, few, many or no size at all.

clone size	V gene	J gene	CDR3 protein
.	TRBV18	TRBJ2-5	CASSQGARETQYF
once	TRBV7-9	TRBJ2-7	CASSLLHEQYF
.	TRBV2	TRBJ1-1	CASRLAEAFF
.	TRBV3-1/TRBV3-2	TRBJ2-3	CASSPMGSSGDTQYF
.	TRBV7-2	TRBJ1-1	CASSSTWTGLGEAFF
.	TRBV6-5	TRBJ1-4	CASSYNRQGNEKLFF
.	TRBV28	TRBJ2-5	CASTVAREETQYF
.	TRBV7-9	TRBJ2-3	CASSPGEGLQYF
.	TRBV7-9	TRBJ2-1	CASSGGDRDYNEQFF
.	TRBV7-2	TRBJ2-3	CASSPSDRLTDTQYF
.	TRBV11-2	TRBJ1-6	CASSFFNSYNSPLHF
.	TRBV18	TRBJ2-5	CASSPPSYKTQYF
.	TRBV5-1	TRBJ2-4	CASSVGGRQNIQYF
.	TRBV7-7	TRBJ2-3	CASGPTSGPDTQYF
.	TRBV25-1	TRBJ1-4	CASSEPLNEKLFF